This TCR beta chain was sequenced in a study of blood T cell repertoires in COVID-19. On the study more broadly: T cells, B-cell-depleted T cells, or PBMCs supplied cDNA or gDNA.

Only in-frame clones appear in the TCRdb table, and some are missing; sequencing was by immunoSEQ multiplex PCR. The sample carries fewer than 80,000 clones, approximately 85% recorded once. The TCR comes from a woman aged 80 or older with active or convalescent COVID-19. The sample comprised peripheral blood.

CDR3 nucleotides: TGCGCCAGCAGCTTGGCCGGGATAGGGCCCCAGCATTTT. Translating gives CASSLAGIGPQHF. J is TRBJ1-5 and V is TRBV5-1; D is undetermined. The CDR3 totals 13 residues. In germline, CDR1 is SGHRS, CDR2 YFSETQ. V was trimmed by 0 bases and J by 9 bases, leaving 10 bases between them.